This passage covers 30 T cell receptor beta chains from one sample sequenced in a study of T cells in Graves' hyperthyroidism and ophthalmopathy. What was amplified from RNA transcripts were TCR beta CDR3 regions. An initial round of RT-PCR targeting the TCR CDR3 relied on the HTBI primer set. TCRdb re-called the multiplex PCR reads through MiXCR, storing one row per CDR3 protein. The sample records roughly 710,000 distinct CDR3 sequences, roughly 32% being singletons. Material: blood. These receptors originate from a woman between 35 and 50 years old with Graves' hyperthyroidism.

This clonotype was picked up many times. CDR3 nucleotide sequence: TGTGCCAGTAGTATCCCGTTCCGCGAAGCTTTCTTT. Residues: CASSIPFREAFF. The V and J genes are TRBV19 and TRBJ1-1; D ambiguous. The V gene's germline CDR1 is LNHDA and CDR2 SQIVND (reference sequence). Trimming took 3 bases from V and 8 from J, leaving 10 bases between them. There are 12 residues in the CDR3.

This chain uses TRBV7-9 with TRBJ2-7; a weak D match, TRBD2 (6 bases). Trimming stripped 1 base from V and 3 bases from J, with 19 bases between. The CDR3 contains 17 residues. CDR1 is SEHNR and CDR2 is FQNEAQ in the germline V gene (reference sequence). The chain's CDR3 is CASSLVGGSVPFYEQYF. CDR3 DNA: TGTGCCAGCAGCTTAGTTGGGGGGAGTGTTCCATTCTACGAGCAGTACTTC.

This clonotype was seen only a few times. This chain links TRBV6-5 with TRBJ2-2; D is unclear. V lost 5 bases and J 5 bases, leaving 9 bases between the germline ends. CDR1 and CDR2 from the germline V gene are MNHEY and SVGAGI. This CDR3 region has 13 residues. The CDR3 coding sequence is TGTGCCAGCAGTACCCAGAGAACCGGGGAGCTGTTTTTT. Encoded protein: CASSTQRTGELFF.

This clonotype was detected ten times or more. The V gene is TRBV7-9, the J gene TRBJ1-2; TRBD1 is a possible D gene (5 bases). From germline, CDR1 is SEHNR and CDR2 FQNEAQ (reference sequence). CDR3 length equals 15 residues. V dropped 5 bases and J dropped 1 base, with 14 bases sitting between them. In DNA form, the CDR3 reads TGTGCCAGCAGCCCGGTCTCCAGGGATAACTATGGCTACACCTTC. Translating gives CASSPVSRDNYGYTF. Full variable domain (outside the CDR3, taken from reference TRBV7-9 and TRBJ1-2): DTGVSQNPRHKITKRGQNVTFRCDPISEHNRLYWYRQTLGQGPEFLTYFQNEAQLEKSRLLSDRFSAERPKGSFSTLEIQRTEQGDSAMYLCASSPVSRDNYGYTFGSGTRLTVV.

This clonotype was seen only once. This sequence joins TRBV10-3 and TRBJ2-5; D possibly matches TRBD1 or TRBD2 (5 bases each). The CDR3 spans 13 residues. V was shortened by 5 bases and J by 1 base, with 8 bases between the two germline ends. Germline V lookup: CDR1 ENHRY, CDR2 SYGVKD. The CDR3 bases are TGTGCCATCAGTTACGGGGCCCAAGAGACCCAGTACTTC. It yields the protein CAISYGAQETQYF.

This clonotype was seen repeatedly, ten times or more. The rearrangement links TRBV7-2 to TRBJ2-6; TRBD2 is a possible D gene (5 bases). The germline V gene has CDR1 SGHTA and CDR2 FQGNSA. The CDR3 has 17 residues. V was trimmed by 1 base and J by 0 bases, leaving 10 bases between them. The CDR3 nucleotides are TGTGCCAGCAGCTTAGGCGGGTCGTTCTCTGGGGCCAACGTCCTGACTTTC. It codes for CASSLGGSFSGANVLTF.

This clonotype was counted only a few times. The chain combines TRBV6-2 or TRBV6-3 with TRBJ2-7; D not certain. CDR3 size: 13 residues. Trimming stripped 2 bases from V and 5 bases from J, with 10 bases between. Germline CDR1 and CDR2: MNHEY and SVGEGT. CDR3 sequence: CASSYPPADEQYF. For the CDR3, the DNA is TGTGCCAGCAGTTACCCCCCGGCCGACGAGCAGTACTTC.

V gene TRBV2 combines with J gene TRBJ1-3, with TRBD1 as a possible D gene (6 bases). V was clipped by 9 bases and J by 4 bases, with 16 bases between them. Germline V gene lookup returns CDR1 SNHLY and CDR2 FYNNEI. The CDR3 consists of 14 residues. The CDR3 DNA reads as TGTGCCAGGAGCCGAGCTGGGGGCGGAAACACCATATATTTT. Amino acids: CARSRAGGGNTIYF.

Remarks on this clonotype: A much bigger clone sits one base away, suggesting this may be a read error. This chain connects TRBV12-3 or TRBV12-4 to TRBJ2-2, with 10 bases identical to TRBD1. The CDR3 runs 15 residues. The CDR3 loop is CASSSQRQGAGGLFF. CDR3 nucleotides: TGTGCCAGCAGTTCCCAGCGACAGGGGGCCGGGGGGCTGTTTTTT.

This clonotype appeared a single time. It is likely a read error, because the conserved phenylalanine at the end of the CDR3 is missing. The chain couples TRBV20-1 to TRBJ1-2, with unresolved D. Germline CDR1 reads DFQATT; CDR2 reads SNEGSKA (reference sequence). The CDR3 is 16 amino acids. V gave up 3 bases and J gave up 0 bases, with 17 bases separating them. CDR3 protein: CSARAGVARANYGYTV. CDR3 DNA sequence: TGCAGTGCTAGGGCTGGGGTTGCGAGAGCTAACTATGGCTACACCGTC.

The V call is TRBV3-1, the J call TRBJ1-2; the D gene is possibly TRBD1 (6 bases). CDR1 LGHDT and CDR2 YNNKEL come from the germline V gene (reference sequence). The CDR3 totals 15 residues. V lost 1 base, J lost 6 bases, and 15 bases lay in between. The CDR3 loop is CASSQVYPGANGYTF. In DNA, the CDR3 is TGTGCCAGCAGCCAAGTTTATCCAGGGGCGAATGGCTACACCTTC.

In this sample, this clonotype turned up many times. The gene calls are TRBV7-3 and TRBJ2-5; TRBD1 is a possible D gene (8 bases). V was pared by 5 bases and J by 4 bases, with 17 bases between. CDR1 is SGHTA and CDR2 is FQGTGA in the germline V gene. CDR3 size: 15 residues. The CDR3 sequence: CASSPDRGGTETQYF. CDR3 bases: TGTGCCAGCAGCCCAGACAGGGGAGGGACAGAGACCCAGTACTTC.

This clonotype was detected ten times or more. This chain connects TRBV6-5 to TRBJ1-6; no clear D. Germline CDR1 reads MNHEY; CDR2 reads SVGAGI. Trimming took 4 bases from V and 7 from J, leaving 5 bases between them. This CDR3 is 12 amino acids long. The CDR3 region is CASSSPNSPLHF. CDR3 coding DNA: TGTGCCAGCAGTTCCCCGAATTCACCCCTCCACTTT.

This clonotype was recorded many times. The chain combines TRBV20-1 with TRBJ1-5; D call uncertain. V lost 3 bases to trimming and J lost 0 bases, with 18 bases between them. In germline, CDR1 is DFQATT, CDR2 SNEGSKA (reference sequence). The CDR3 spans 17 residues. CDR3 residues: CSARDPARSYSNQPQHF. The CDR3 bases are TGCAGTGCTAGGGATCCCGCCAGGTCATATAGCAATCAGCCCCAGCATTTT.

This clonotype was recorded at least ten times. The genes are TRBV4-3 and TRBJ1-6, with D perhaps TRBD1 (6 bases). The V and J ends lost 2 bases and 7 bases respectively, with 15 bases between them. Germline lookup yields CDR1 LGHNA and CDR2 YSLEER. The CDR3 has 16 residues. The CDR3 here is CASSQSRTAQNSPLHF. The CDR3 nucleotides read TGCGCCAGCAGCCAATCTCGGACAGCGCAAAATTCACCCCTCCACTTT.

Points on this clonotype: One junction end disagrees with the germline gene, perhaps due to a read error. The chain uses TRBV10-3 and TRBJ1-2; D gene ambiguous. Germline CDR1 reads ENHRY; CDR2 reads SYGVKD. The CDR3 contains 16 residues. CDR3 amino acids: CAIGRREANPDYGYTF. CDR3 DNA: TGTGCCATCGGTCGAAGAGAAGCCAACCCGGACTACGGCTACACCTTC.

About this clonotype itself: Possible read error: a much larger clone is one base away. The J gene is TRBJ2-7, the V gene TRBV19, with D perhaps TRBD2 (5 bases). CDR1 and CDR2 from the germline V gene are LNHDA and SQIVND (reference sequence). Trimming cost V 9 bases and J 3 bases, with 18 bases left between them. This CDR3 spans 14 amino acids. The CDR3 DNA follows: TGTGCCAGCAGCTTGGACGGACTGAGCTACGAGCAGTACTTC. Protein: CASSLDGLSYEQYF.

J is TRBJ1-1 and V is TRBV20-1; 7 nucleotides agree with TRBD1. V lost 3 bases, J lost 1 base, and 2 bases stayed unmatched. Germline V gene lookup returns CDR1 DFQATT and CDR2 SNEGSKA (reference sequence). There are 13 residues in the CDR3. CDR3 sequence (DNA): TGCAGTGCTAGGGGACAGACGAACACTGAAGCTTTCTTT. This encodes CSARGQTNTEAFF.

This clonotype was counted ten times or more. CDR3 DNA: TGTGCCAGCACCCATCCAGGGGTAGGCGCTTTCTTT. Translating gives CASTHPGVGAFF. This chain connects TRBV12-3 or TRBV12-4 to TRBJ1-1, with a weak D call TRBD1 (6 bases). Trimming removed 7 bases from V and 11 bases from J, with 17 bases in between. CDR3 length: 12 amino acids.

V and J are TRBV20-1 and TRBJ2-5; 12 nucleotides align to TRBD1. The CDR3 sequence is 14 residues long. Germline-derived CDR1 and CDR2 are DFQATT and SNEGSKA (reference sequence). The trim removed 8 bases at V and 5 bases at J, leaving 9 bases unmatched. CDR3 DNA sequence: TGCAGTTACCAGGGACAGGGGGCGCGGGAGACCCAGTACTTC. Translating gives CSYQGQGARETQYF.

In this sample, this clonotype turned up many times. The chain joins TRBV11-2 to TRBJ2-5; 9 positions agree with TRBD2. Germline lookup yields CDR1 SGHAT and CDR2 FQNNGV. With V trimmed by 5 bases and J by 3 bases, 4 bases remained unmatched. This CDR3 comprises 14 residues. The CDR3 DNA follows: TGTGCCAGCAGCAAACGACTAGCGGAAGAGACCCAGTACTTC. The encoded protein is CASSKRLAEETQYF.

This clonotype has a handful of counts. The J gene is TRBJ1-3, the V gene TRBV6-1, with D possibly being TRBD1 (5 bases). V lost 5 bases to trimming and J lost 2 bases, with 10 bases between them. Germline CDR1 and CDR2: MNHNS and SASEGT. This CDR3 contains 14 residues. The CDR3 here is CASSSTATGNTIYF. In DNA form, the CDR3 reads TGTGCCAGCAGTTCGACAGCGACTGGAAACACCATATATTTT.

This clonotype was seen more than once but under ten times. The chain employs TRBV5-5 and TRBJ2-2; D unclear. This CDR3 is 15 amino acids long. Germline CDR1 reads SGHKS; CDR2 reads YYEKEE (reference sequence). Deletions cut 1 base from V and 5 bases from J, with 12 bases between. The DNA of the CDR3 is TGTGCCAGCAGCTTGTCTACCCTGGGGACCGGGGAGCTGTTTTTT. Its translation: CASSLSTLGTGELFF.

This clonotype has just a few counts. The chain uses TRBV19 and TRBJ2-2; 10 bases fit TRBD2. This CDR3 region has 17 residues. Germline V gene lookup returns CDR1 LNHDA and CDR2 SQIVND (reference sequence). Trimming at V came to 4 bases and at J to 5 bases, leaving 10 bases not matched to a gene. The CDR3 coding sequence is TGTGCCAGTAGTAAGGCTAGCGGGGGCCCCCAGACCGGGGAGCTGTTTTTT. This codes for CASSKASGGPQTGELFF.

The rearrangement joins TRBV12-3 or TRBV12-4 to TRBJ2-5; 8 nucleotides line up with TRBD1. The CDR3 has 15 amino acids. The ends lost 5 bases at V and 2 bases at J; junction bases unmatched: 7. CDR3 protein: CASSTTGAEQETQYF. CDR3 sequence (DNA): TGTGCCAGCAGTACGACAGGGGCCGAGCAAGAGACCCAGTACTTC.

This rearrangement joins TRBV15 to TRBJ1-1, with TRBD1 identical over 11 bases. CDR3 length: 18 amino acids. V trimming: 0 bases; J trimming: 1 base; junction bases outside the gene matches: 7. Germline V CDR1 and CDR2: LNHNV, YYDKDF (reference sequence). CDR3 in DNA: TGTGCCACCAGCAGAGATTTGAACGGACAGGGGGCGAACACTGAAGCTTTCTTT. Its protein is CATSRDLNGQGANTEAFF.

Many counts were recorded for this clonotype. The rearrangement uses TRBV7-8 and TRBJ1-2; D not certain. CDR3 length: 14 amino acids. Germline V gene data show CDR1 as SGHVS and CDR2 as FQNEAQ. Trimming pared 6 bases from V and 2 bases from J, leaving 13 bases between. The CDR3 protein is CASSPGLENYGYTF. The CDR3 DNA follows: TGTGCCAGCAGTCCAGGATTAGAAAACTATGGCTACACCTTC.

This clonotype was seen ten or more times. This chain joins TRBV7-2 and TRBJ2-7, with D hard to call. The V and J ends lost 5 bases and 2 bases respectively, with 10 bases between them. The CDR3 runs to 13 residues. Germline-derived CDR1 and CDR2 are SGHTA and FQGNSA. The CDR3 DNA follows: TGTGCCAGCAGCCTCCGCCTACCCTACGAGCAGTACTTC. Translated: CASSLRLPYEQYF.

This clonotype showed up many times. The chain recombines TRBV5-1 with TRBJ1-1; weak D call: TRBD1 (6 bases). This CDR3 contains 14 residues. The germline gives CDR1 SGHRS, CDR2 YFSETQ. With 4 bases removed from V and 4 bases from J, the gap between germline ends came to 14 bases. Written as DNA, the CDR3 is TGCGCCAGCAGCATTTCACAGGGTACCACTGAAGCTTTCTTT. It encodes CASSISQGTTEAFF.

This clonotype was seen a single time. The V call is TRBV30, the J call TRBJ1-4; D remains ambiguous. This CDR3 has 13 residues. CDR1 is GTSNPN and CDR2 is SVGIG in the germline V gene (reference sequence). Trimming shortened V by 0 bases and J by 5 bases, and 7 bases separated the two germline ends. The DNA of the CDR3 is TGTGCCTGGAGTGTACAGTCGAATGAAAAACTGTTTTTT. It encodes CAWSVQSNEKLFF. The variable domain in full, with the rest retrieved from reference TRBV30 and TRBJ1-4, is SQTIHQWPATLVQPVGSPLSLECTVEGTSNPNLYWYRQAAGRGLQLLFYSVGIGQISSEVPQNLSASRPQDRQFILSSKKLLLSDSGFYLCAWSVQSNEKLFFGSGTQLSVL.